This T cell receptor beta chain originates from a study of STAT5B mutations in CD4+ large granular lymphocyte leukemia. Notes on this clone: The antigen is unknown.

Using immunoSEQ multiplex PCR, the repertoire was profiled, and TCRdb retains in-frame clones only, with some absent. The data contain tens of thousands of clones, roughly 70% of them singletons. This CDR3 is 14 amino acids long. The V end was cut by 5 bases, the J end by 0 bases, with 10 bases between. The V gene's germline CDR1 is MNHEY and CDR2 SVGAGI. General study points: Patient CD4-sorted repertoires looked more clonal than healthy CD4+ repertoires, even without putative leukemic clones.

Sequencing was done on a sample of CD4+ T cells from blood buffy coats. This TCR derives from a human donor in good health. V gene TRBV6-5 combines with J gene TRBJ1-1; TRBD1 might be the D (6 bases). CDR3 sequence reads: CASSGGAMNTEAFF. CDR3 coding DNA: TGTGCCAGCAGTGGGGGGGCCATGAACACTGAAGCTTTCTTT.